This TCR beta chain comes out of a study of low-dose radiotherapy and immunotherapy resistance in tumors. At the level of the study: Cohort 1 was given 0.5 Gy per fraction every 2 weeks, for 6.5 Gy total. Every two weeks patients got nivolumab 240 mg flat dose, plus ipilimumab 1 mg/kg every six weeks, intravenously.

The time point is: after trial treatment. Regarding treatment: LDRT plus nivolumab, ipilimumab, low-dose cyclophosphamide and aspirin (RACIN trial). Every donor's regimen consisted of nivolumab, ipilimumab, aspirin, low-dose cyclophosphamide and low-dose radiotherapy. Trimming pared 0 bases from V and 6 bases from J, leaving 6 bases between. This CDR3 spans 13 amino acids. Germline CDR1 and CDR2: MNHNS and SASEGT. Alpha and beta chains were covered, as first-strand cDNA relied on TRAV- and TRBV-specific primers. TCR amplification ran 15 to 25 PCR cycles using constant-region and V-primer adapter primers. Amplifying the isolated mRNA was done by in vitro transcription. TCRdb re-called the reads with MiXCR, one entry per CDR3 protein. This sample has tens of thousands of distinct CDR3 sequences, with around a sixth found just once. This clonotype was seen at least ten times.

This TCR was recovered from a male donor with prostate cancer. This sequence joins TRBV6-1 and TRBJ1-5, with a possible D match to TRBD1 (5 bases). The sample was PBMCs, taken after low-dose radiotherapy plus immunotherapy. This CDR3 reads CASSEAQGQPQHF. CDR3 bases: TGTGCCAGCAGTGAAGCTCAGGGTCAGCCCCAGCATTTT.